Listed here are 8 T cell receptor beta chains from one sample, sequenced in a study of memory CD4+ T cells and cytomegalovirus serostatus. Libraries were prepared by immunoSEQ multiplex PCR; TCRdb keeps only in-frame clonotypes and omits some of them. Found here are tens of thousands of clones, more than 75% of them singletons; the top ten hold roughly 0.4%. Single viable CD3+CD4+CD8-CD45RO+ cells were sorted as the memory CD4+ T cells. The sequencing sample was made of memory CD4+ T cells from blood. These receptors were taken from an adult in good health and CMV-seronegative.

The chain couples TRBV6-5 to TRBJ1-5, with D hard to call. CDR3 length: 14 residues. V was cut by 2 bases and J by 5 bases, with 10 bases left in between. Looked up from germline, CDR1 is MNHEY and CDR2 is SVGAGI. For the CDR3, the DNA is TGTGCCAGCAGTTACAGGCAGCATTATCAGCCCCAGCATTTT. Amino acid sequence: CASSYRQHYQPQHF.

The chain joins TRBV19 to TRBJ1-2; D gene uncertain. CDR3 length: 14 amino acids. Deletions cut 7 bases from V and 8 bases from J, with 20 bases between. Germline CDR1 is LNHDA and CDR2 is SQIVND (reference sequence). The CDR3 DNA sequence: TGTGCCAGTAAACTTTCGGACCGCGCGGGAGGCTACACCTTC. It codes for CASKLSDRAGGYTF.

The V gene is TRBV6-5, the J gene TRBJ1-2, with no clear D. V dropped 5 bases and J dropped 1 base, with 11 bases sitting between them. Germline CDR1 reads MNHEY; CDR2 reads SVGAGI. The CDR3 extends over 14 amino acids. The CDR3 sequence is CASSPREGNYGYTF. The CDR3 DNA follows: TGTGCCAGCAGTCCCCGGGAGGGTAACTATGGCTACACCTTC.

Comment on this clone: Germline is not matched at one junction end, which may reflect a read error. The J gene is TRBJ2-2, the V gene TRBV7-9; D is possibly TRBD1 (6 bases). The germline V gene has CDR1 SEHNR and CDR2 FQNEAQ (reference sequence). The CDR3 is 16 amino acids. The CDR3 here is CANSLRLQGDTGELFF. CDR3 sequence (DNA): TGTGCCAACAGCTTAAGGTTACAGGGAGACACCGGGGAGCTGTTTTTT.

This clone occurred a few times. The rearrangement uses TRBV10-1 and TRBJ1-5; 9 bases match TRBD1. The CDR3 consists of 15 residues. Looked up from germline, CDR1 is WNHNN and CDR2 is SYGVQD (reference sequence). Trimming at V came to 4 bases and at J to 7 bases, leaving 8 bases not matched to a gene. In DNA form, the CDR3 reads TGCGCCAGCAGTGGTAACAGGGGGCTAGGGCAGCCCCAGCATTTT. It codes for CASSGNRGLGQPQHF.

The genes are TRBV30 and TRBJ1-2; 8 bases agree with TRBD1. The CDR3 runs 14 residues. Germline V gene sequence: CDR1 GTSNPN, CDR2 SVGIG (reference sequence). J gave up 8 bases and V 1 base, and 9 bases lay outside the gene matches. Here the CDR3 reads CAWSGGQAGRGYTF. The DNA for the CDR3 is TGTGCCTGGAGTGGGGGACAGGCGGGGAGAGGCTACACCTTC. The full variable domain, rest sourced from reference TRBV30 and TRBJ1-2, is SQTIHQWPATLVQPVGSPLSLECTVEGTSNPNLYWYRQAAGRGLQLLFYSVGIGQISSEVPQNLSASRPQDRQFILSSKKLLLSDSGFYLCAWSGGQAGRGYTFGSGTRLTVV.

The rearrangement links TRBV6-4 to TRBJ2-5, with TRBD2 matching over 11 bases. The J segment lost 5 bases and the V segment lost 2 bases, leaving 7 bases of the junction unmatched. The CDR3 sequence is 16 residues long. CDR1 is MRHNA, CDR2 SNTAGT, per germline. This CDR3 reads CASSDSRASGGETQYF. DNA of the CDR3: TGTGCCAGCAGTGACAGTAGGGCTAGCGGGGGGGAGACCCAGTACTTC.

This sequence joins TRBV5-1 and TRBJ1-1, with no clear D. The ends were cut back, 1 base at V and 5 bases at J, with 12 bases in the middle. Germline V lookup: CDR1 SGHRS, CDR2 YFSETQ. The CDR3 extends over 14 amino acids. CDR3 sequence reads: CASSLSGRETEAFF. In DNA, the CDR3 is TGCGCCAGCAGCTTGTCCGGGAGAGAAACTGAAGCTTTCTTT.